The 29 T cell receptor beta chains listed next were all sequenced from one sample in a study of shared clonotypes between healthy human individuals. Some clones are missing from TCRdb's copy, which holds only in-frame ones; the method was immunoSEQ multiplex PCR. The table records approximately 740,000 clones, 80% to 95% of them present only once. In the naive CD8 group, cells lacked CD45RO and were positively selected for CCR7, so terminally differentiated effector memory CD45RA+ cells were left out. Sequenced input: naive CD8+ T cells sorted from blood. The receptors stem from a man aged 25 to 45 in good health.

The J gene is TRBJ1-3, the V gene TRBV7-3; TRBD1 matches at 9 bases. Germline lookup yields CDR1 SGHTA and CDR2 FQGTGA. CDR3 length: 15 amino acids. V shed 5 bases, J shed 4 bases, and the junction held 6 bases outside the gene matches. The CDR3 sequence is CASSQRTGAGNTIYF. CDR3 in DNA: TGTGCCAGCAGCCAAAGGACAGGGGCCGGAAACACCATATATTTT. Combining the CDR3 with reference TRBV7-3 and TRBJ1-3 gives the whole variable domain GAGVSQTPSNKVTEKGKYVELRCDPISGHTALYWYRQSLGQGPEFLIYFQGTGAADDSGLPNDRFFAVRPEGSVSTLKIQRTERGDSAVYLCASSQRTGAGNTIYFGEGSWLTVV.

A single count supports this clone. The chain joins TRBV7-2 to TRBJ2-1, with 9 bases that match TRBD2. Unmatched junction bases numbered 10, after V lost 3 bases and J lost 1 base. The length of the CDR3 is 18 residues. In germline, CDR1 is SGHTA, CDR2 FQGNSA. This CDR3 reads CASSFPGGGVLSYNEQFF. CDR3 bases: TGTGCCAGCAGCTTTCCTGGCGGGGGGGTGCTATCCTACAATGAGCAGTTCTTC.

This chain uses TRBV29-1 with TRBJ2-7; 9 bases match TRBD2. Germline V gives CDR1 SQVTM, CDR2 ANQGSEA. The length of the CDR3 is 13 residues. V dropped 8 bases and J dropped 0; count of bases not matched to a gene: 5. CDR3: CSTTSGSSYEQYF. The CDR3 region has the DNA TGCAGCACAACTAGCGGGTCCTCCTACGAGCAGTACTTC.

The chain combines TRBV29-1 with TRBJ2-1, with TRBD2 identical over 11 bases. Looked up from germline, CDR1 is SQVTM and CDR2 is ANQGSEA. V lost 3 bases to trimming and J lost 2 bases; unmatched junction nucleotides: 6. The CDR3 is 16 amino acids. This CDR3 reads CSVDLGTSGTYNEQFF. The CDR3 DNA is TGCAGCGTTGACTTAGGGACTAGCGGAACCTACAATGAGCAGTTCTTC.

The chain is built from TRBV15 and TRBJ2-3, with TRBD1 as a possible D gene (6 bases). Germline V gene sequence: CDR1 LNHNV, CDR2 YYDKDF (reference sequence). V dropped 5 bases and J dropped 0 bases, with 15 bases sitting between them. The CDR3 spans 16 residues. The CDR3 here is CATSGAGAKSTDTQYF. The CDR3 DNA sequence: TGTGCCACCAGCGGCGCAGGGGCTAAAAGCACAGATACGCAGTATTTT. Full variable domain (rest looked up from reference TRBV15 and TRBJ2-3): DAMVIQNPRYQVTQFGKPVTLSCSQTLNHNVMYWYQQKSSQAPKLLFHYYDKDFNNEADTPDNFQSRRPNTSFCFLDIRSPGLGDTAMYLCATSGAGAKSTDTQYFGPGTRLTVL.

The chain recombines TRBV7-9 with TRBJ1-4; TRBD1 agrees at 8 bases. V lost 2 bases, J lost 12 bases, and 11 bases stayed unmatched. Germline assignment: CDR1 SEHNR and CDR2 FQNEAQ (reference sequence). The CDR3 consists of 15 residues. The DNA of the CDR3 is TGTGCCAGCAGCTTAATGGCTTCAGGGGGCGCGGAACTGTTTTTT. Its protein product is CASSLMASGGAELFF.

The chain has TRBV7-9 and TRBJ2-1; 11 nucleotides agree with TRBD2. Germline trimming cut 1 base from V and 7 bases from J; bases unmatched to any gene: 3. There are 15 residues in the CDR3. Germline V gene lookup returns CDR1 SEHNR and CDR2 FQNEAQ (reference sequence). The CDR3 reads CASSLEASGRNEQFF. The DNA for the CDR3 is TGTGCCAGCAGCTTAGAGGCTAGCGGGAGGAATGAGCAGTTCTTC.

The CDR3 coding sequence is TGTGCCAGCAGCGGGACAGGCAATGAGCAGTTCTTC. It translates to CASSGTGNEQFF. This chain connects TRBV5-4 to TRBJ2-1; the match to TRBD1 covers 8 bases. Germline CDR1 and CDR2: SGHNT and YYREEE (reference sequence). The CDR3 consists of 12 residues. V shed 4 bases, J shed 6 bases, and the junction held 0 bases outside the gene matches.

The chain couples TRBV15 to TRBJ2-5; D uncertain. There are 14 residues in the CDR3. The V and J ends lost 0 bases and 14 bases respectively, with 19 bases between them. CDR1 LNHNV and CDR2 YYDKDF come from the germline V gene (reference sequence). Here the CDR3 DNA reads TGTGCCACCAGCAGAGAAAGGTGGGATAGAGCCCTATACTTC. Translating it yields CATSRERWDRALYF.

The J gene is TRBJ1-4, the V gene TRBV27; 9 positions agree with TRBD1. Germline V gene lookup returns CDR1 MNHEY and CDR2 SMNVEV (reference sequence). The CDR3 is 16 amino acids. The V segment lost 5 bases and the J segment 2 bases; nucleotides outside the gene matches: 6. The CDR3 region is CASSLRTGDTNEKLFF. DNA for the CDR3: TGTGCCAGCAGTCTCCGGACAGGGGACACTAATGAAAAACTGTTTTTT.

This chain uses TRBV9 with TRBJ2-7, with D tentatively TRBD2 (6 bases). Germline V gives CDR1 SGDLS, CDR2 YYNGEE. V was trimmed by 2 bases and J by 1 base, leaving 10 bases between them. CDR3 length: 14 amino acids. For the CDR3, the DNA is TGTGCCAGCAGCGTGACGGGAGCATCCTACGAGCAGTACTTC. Its translation is CASSVTGASYEQYF.

V usage is TRBV7-9 and J usage is TRBJ2-5; D is unclear. V lost 1 base and J 0 bases, leaving 6 bases between the germline ends. CDR1 is SEHNR and CDR2 is FQNEAQ in the germline V gene (reference sequence). The CDR3 extends over 14 amino acids. Written as DNA, the CDR3 is TGTGCCAGCAGCTTAGTGAACGACCAAGAGACCCAGTACTTC. The encoded protein is CASSLVNDQETQYF.

This clone was counted between two and nine times. The CDR3 loop is CASSQEVSVQGTYEQYF. CDR3 sequence (DNA): TGCGCCAGCAGCCAAGAGGTCAGTGTGCAGGGGACCTACGAGCAGTACTTC. V gene TRBV4-3 combines with J gene TRBJ2-7; possible D gene TRBD1, 6 bases. Trimming stripped 0 bases from V and 2 bases from J, with 17 bases between. Germline V gene data show CDR1 as LGHNA and CDR2 as YSLEER. This CDR3 region has 17 residues.

The rearrangement links TRBV7-9 to TRBJ2-5; no definite D call. The CDR3 is made up of 15 amino acids. With 4 bases removed from V and 5 bases from J, the gap between germline ends came to 17 bases. Germline lookup yields CDR1 SEHNR and CDR2 FQNEAQ (reference sequence). The CDR3 here is CASSSPDVRLETQYF. In nucleotides, the CDR3 is TGTGCCAGCAGCTCTCCAGACGTCAGGTTGGAGACCCAGTACTTC.

The chain employs TRBV5-5 and TRBJ1-1; D is unresolved. CDR1 SGHKS and CDR2 YYEKEE come from the germline V gene (reference sequence). The CDR3 length is 15 residues. With 0 bases removed from V and 1 base from J, the gap between germline ends came to 10 bases. The CDR3 coding sequence is TGTGCCAGCAGCTTGGTATGGGGAAGGAACACTGAAGCTTTCTTT. Amino acid sequence: CASSLVWGRNTEAFF.

In nucleotides, the CDR3 is TGTGCCAGCAGTTTCGCCCCTTGGGAAAAACTGTTTTTT. It specifies CASSFAPWEKLFF. This chain links TRBV27 with TRBJ1-4; D is uncertain. The CDR3 sequence is 13 residues long. Per the germline V gene, CDR1 is MNHEY and CDR2 is SMNVEV (reference sequence). Deletions cut 3 bases from V and 8 bases from J, with 10 bases between.

V and J are TRBV30 and TRBJ2-1, with unresolved D. CDR3 length: 11 residues. V gave up 2 bases and J gave up 6 bases, with 5 bases separating them. Germline lookup yields CDR1 GTSNPN and CDR2 SVGIG (reference sequence). The CDR3: CAWSLGNEQFF. The DNA for the CDR3 is TGTGCCTGGAGTTTAGGCAATGAGCAGTTCTTC.

About this clone itself: The sample carries other DNA sequences with the same CDR3. The rearrangement links TRBV7-9 to TRBJ2-1; 7 nucleotides line up with TRBD1. Looked up from germline, CDR1 is SEHNR and CDR2 is FQNEAQ (reference sequence). This CDR3 contains 12 residues. The V segment lost 1 base and the J segment 10 bases; nucleotides outside the gene matches: 1. The CDR3: CASSLGGGEQFF. The CDR3 region has the DNA TGTGCCAGCAGCTTAGGAGGGGGCGAGCAGTTCTTC.

On this clone itself: The same CDR3 arises from other DNA sequences in this sample as well. The chain couples TRBV7-6 to TRBJ2-2; D tentatively fits TRBD1 or TRBD2 (6 bases each). The CDR3 is 13 residues long. CDR1 is SGHVS, CDR2 FNYEAQ, per germline. V was cut by 5 bases and J by 5 bases, with 9 bases left in between. The CDR3 protein is CASSLGGTGELFF. The CDR3 DNA follows: TGTGCCAGCAGCCTAGGGGGGACCGGGGAGCTGTTTTTT.

CDR3 region: CAWSVLGGAEAFF. CDR3 nucleotides: TGTGCCTGGAGTGTACTAGGAGGGGCTGAAGCTTTCTTT. The V gene is TRBV30, the J gene TRBJ1-1; weak D call: TRBD1 (5 bases). The germline V gene has CDR1 GTSNPN and CDR2 SVGIG (reference sequence). V gave up 0 bases and J gave up 6 bases, with 11 bases separating them. The CDR3 contains 13 residues.

This clone was observed a single time. The chain employs TRBV7-8 and TRBJ2-1; D might be TRBD2 (6 bases). This CDR3 is built from 16 residues. Germline values: CDR1 SGHVS, CDR2 FQNEAQ. Deletions cut 3 bases from V and 8 bases from J, with 20 bases between. In nucleotides, the CDR3 is TGTGCCAGCAGCTTTACGCAGGAGGGGCGGGATTATGAGCAGTTCTTC. It is translated as CASSFTQEGRDYEQFF.

This chain joins TRBV5-1 and TRBJ2-3, with 9 bases identical to TRBD2. The CDR3 spans 15 residues. Germline CDR1 is SGHRS and CDR2 is YFSETQ. Losses at the gene ends were 5 bases for V and 0 bases for J; bases not matched to a gene: 4. CDR3 residues: CASRATSGSTDTQYF. CDR3 nucleotides: TGCGCCAGCAGGGCCACTAGCGGGAGCACAGATACGCAGTATTTT.

The chain is built from TRBV30 and TRBJ2-7; D perhaps matches TRBD2 (6 bases). Germline CDR1 is GTSNPN and CDR2 is SVGIG (reference sequence). V dropped 0 bases and J dropped 6 bases, with 12 bases sitting between them. The CDR3 is made up of 13 amino acids. The CDR3 coding sequence is TGTGCCTGGAGTGTACGACTAGAGCTCGAGCAGTACTTC. Protein: CAWSVRLELEQYF. Full variable domain (missing parts from reference TRBV30 and TRBJ2-7): SQTIHQWPATLVQPVGSPLSLECTVEGTSNPNLYWYRQAAGRGLQLLFYSVGIGQISSEVPQNLSASRPQDRQFILSSKKLLLSDSGFYLCAWSVRLELEQYFGPGTRLTVT.

DNA for the CDR3: TGTGCCAGCAGCGATGGCAATACGCAGTATTTT. It specifies CASSDGNTQYF. This chain links TRBV9 with TRBJ2-3; D not resolved. This CDR3 region has 11 residues. In germline, CDR1 is SGDLS, CDR2 YYNGEE. Trimming shortened V by 3 bases and J by 7 bases, and 6 bases separated the two germline ends.

The J gene is TRBJ1-5, the V gene TRBV6-1; D might be TRBD1 (5 bases). CDR1 and CDR2 (germline): MNHNS, SASEGT. V lost 2 bases, J lost 0 bases, and 8 bases lay in between. The CDR3 has 15 amino acids. The CDR3 sequence: CASSEWDGSNQPQHF. CDR3 DNA: TGTGCCAGCAGTGAATGGGACGGTAGCAATCAGCCCCAGCATTTT.

The chain carries TRBV6-5 and TRBJ2-3, with 8 bases fitting TRBD1. The CDR3 contains 16 residues. The trim removed 0 bases at V and 2 bases at J, leaving 4 bases unmatched. From germline, CDR1 is MNHEY and CDR2 SVGAGI. CDR3 region: CASSYSSTGVTDTQYF. The CDR3 DNA follows: TGTGCCAGCAGTTACTCGTCGACAGGGGTCACAGATACGCAGTATTTT.

The chain carries TRBV6-4 and TRBJ2-3; D is uncertain. The CDR3 extends over 13 amino acids. The V end was cut by 2 bases, the J end by 4 bases, with 7 bases between. Per the germline V gene, CDR1 is MRHNA and CDR2 is SNTAGT. Here the CDR3 DNA reads TGTGCCAGCAGTGACAAGGATTCAGATACGCAGTATTTT. This codes for CASSDKDSDTQYF.

This chain uses TRBV5-6 with TRBJ2-7; D possibly uses TRBD1 or TRBD2 (5 bases each). The CDR3 contains 13 residues. Per the germline V gene, CDR1 is SGHDT and CDR2 is YYEEEE. The V gene lost 0 bases and the J gene lost 3 bases, with 7 bases spanning the gap. The CDR3 protein is CASSLGGVYEQYF. The CDR3 DNA is TGTGCCAGCAGCTTGGGAGGGGTCTACGAGCAGTACTTC.

This chain connects TRBV7-9 to TRBJ2-5; 8 bases are a match to TRBD2. Trimming cost V 5 bases and J 10 bases; bases outside gene matches: 15. Germline CDR1 is SEHNR and CDR2 is FQNEAQ (reference sequence). This CDR3 is 15 amino acids long. The CDR3 sequence: CASSISGTRQGDQYF. The CDR3 DNA is TGTGCCAGCAGCATATCCGGGACTAGGCAAGGCGACCAGTACTTC.